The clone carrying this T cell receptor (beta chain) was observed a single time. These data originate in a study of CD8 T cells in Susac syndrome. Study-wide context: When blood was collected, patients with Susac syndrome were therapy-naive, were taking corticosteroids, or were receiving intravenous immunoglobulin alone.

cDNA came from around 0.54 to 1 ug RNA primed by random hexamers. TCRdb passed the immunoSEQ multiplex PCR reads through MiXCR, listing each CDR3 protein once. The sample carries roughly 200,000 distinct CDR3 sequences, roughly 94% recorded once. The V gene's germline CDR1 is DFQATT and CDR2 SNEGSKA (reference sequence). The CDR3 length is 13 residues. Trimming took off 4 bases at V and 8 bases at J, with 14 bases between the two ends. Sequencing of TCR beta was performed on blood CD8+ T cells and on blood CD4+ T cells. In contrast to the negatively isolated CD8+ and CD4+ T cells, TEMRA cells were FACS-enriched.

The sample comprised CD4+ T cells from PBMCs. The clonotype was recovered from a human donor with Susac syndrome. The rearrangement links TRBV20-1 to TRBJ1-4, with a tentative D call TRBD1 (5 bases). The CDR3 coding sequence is TGCAGTGCTACCGTCCAGGGCTCGGAAAAACTGTTTTTT. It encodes CSATVQGSEKLFF.